This T cell receptor beta chain was captured in a study of vaccination effects on CD4 cells after COVID-19. Study-wide context: Post-vaccine sampling occurred a median 72 days after the second dose. The study, taken as a whole, reports: The study enrolled few convalescent patients and sampled no early post-infection timepoints.

CDR1 and CDR2 from the germline V gene are SGHDT and YYEEEE. Trimming stripped 1 base from V and 4 bases from J, with 13 bases between. The CDR3 is made up of 15 amino acids. Under the ViraFEST assay, PBMC were stimulated with viral peptide pools so that antigen-specific CD4+ T cells expanded. Sequencing was performed afterwards. Researchers isolated CD4+ T cells once approximately ten days of culture had elapsed. Two-dose BNT162b2 or mRNA-1273 vaccination was given to participants. Sequencing used immunoSEQ multiplex PCR; TCRdb keeps in-frame clones, though not all of them. The table lists 15,000 or so clones, 75% of them singletons. Of note for this clone: Its antigen remains unidentified.

The rearrangement joins TRBV5-6 to TRBJ2-3; D possibly corresponds to TRBD1 (5 bases). This clonotype originated in a human donor who received a COVID-19 vaccine. The sequencing here drew on CD4+ T cells from PBMCs cultured with HCoV-NL63 spike peptides, taken after COVID-19 vaccination. CDR3 nucleotides: TGTGCCAGCAGCTTGTCCCCGCTAGGGGCAGATACGCAGTATTTT. This translates into CASSLSPLGADTQYF.